The 7 T cell receptor beta chains below were found in one sample sequenced in a study of T cell responses to AZD1222 COVID-19 vaccine. Measured with immunoSEQ multiplex PCR; TCRdb has only the in-frame clones, and not every one. The sample has about 140,000 clones, about 92% seen once. Specimen: peripheral blood, collected after recovery from COVID-19. The receptors originated from an adult who had recovered from COVID-19.

The chain links TRBV3-1 (or the pseudogene TRBV3-2) to TRBJ1-3; D gene unclear. Looked up from germline, CDR1 is LGHDT and CDR2 is YNNKEL (reference sequence). The V end was cut by 3 bases, the J end by 2 bases, with 8 bases between. The CDR3 totals 14 residues. The chain's CDR3 is CASSQGIAGNTIYF. Here the CDR3 DNA reads TGTGCCAGCAGCCAGGGGATTGCTGGAAACACCATATATTTT.

DNA of the CDR3: TGTGCCAGTCTGAAGCTACCTCTAGGGCTAGGCTATGGCTACACCTTC. It yields the protein CASLKLPLGLGYGYTF. V is TRBV27 and J is TRBJ1-2; the D is unclear. CDR3 length equals 16 residues. Per germline, CDR1 MNHEY and CDR2 SMNVEV (reference sequence). Trimming took 9 bases from V and 4 from J, leaving 24 bases between them.

V and J are TRBV3-1 (or the pseudogene TRBV3-2) and TRBJ2-2; 7 bases align to TRBD1. The CDR3 has 19 residues. CDR1 LGHDT and CDR2 YNNKEL come from the germline V gene (reference sequence). Germline trimming cut 2 bases from V and 4 bases from J; bases unmatched to any gene: 16. CDR3 nucleotides: TGTGCCAGCAGCCAACAGGGGGTTTTTTTTGCGGGTTCCACCGGGGAGCTGTTTTTT. This encodes CASSQQGVFFAGSTGELFF.

Only one count was recorded for this clone. The rearrangement joins TRBV24-1 to TRBJ2-7; 7 bases fit TRBD1. Unmatched junction bases numbered 3, after V lost 10 bases and J lost 1 base. CDR3 length: 12 amino acids. The V gene's germline CDR1 is KGHDR and CDR2 SFDVKD. CDR3 amino acids: CATGGGSYEQYF. The CDR3 DNA sequence: TGTGCCACAGGGGGCGGTTCCTACGAGCAGTACTTC.

The V and J genes are TRBV7-3 and TRBJ2-2, with 10 bases aligning to TRBD2. V trimming: 3 bases; J trimming: 4 bases; junction bases outside the gene matches: 5. Germline CDR1 and CDR2: SGHTA and FQGTGA. The length of the CDR3 is 16 residues. The CDR3 reads CASSFLAGDSTGELFF. DNA of the CDR3: TGTGCCAGCAGCTTTCTAGCGGGAGATTCCACCGGGGAGCTGTTTTTT. Filled out from reference TRBV7-3 and TRBJ2-2, the complete variable domain reads GAGVSQTPSNKVTEKGKYVELRCDPISGHTALYWYRQSLGQGPEFLIYFQGTGAADDSGLPNDRFFAVRPEGSVSTLKIQRTERGDSAVYLCASSFLAGDSTGELFFGEGSRLTVL.

CDR3 DNA sequence: TGTGCCAGCAGTTGGGACTCCTCCTACAATGAGCAGTTCTTC. As protein: CASSWDSSYNEQFF. The chain carries TRBV28 and TRBJ2-1; maybe TRBD2 (6 bases). The germline V and J ends were trimmed by 4 bases and 0 bases, with 7 bases remaining between them. This CDR3 comprises 14 residues. Per the germline V gene, CDR1 is MDHEN and CDR2 is SYDVKM.

This chain joins TRBV5-1 and TRBJ2-5; D is perhaps TRBD1 (7 bases). The germline gives CDR1 SGHRS, CDR2 YFSETQ. V dropped 4 bases and J dropped 4 bases, with 11 bases sitting between them. The CDR3 is 13 residues long. This CDR3 reads CASSPQGGETQYF. The CDR3 coding sequence is TGCGCCAGCAGCCCGCAGGGGGGAGAGACCCAGTACTTC.